These T cell receptor beta chains were read from a single sample in a study of blood T cell repertoires in COVID-19. Profiling relied on immunoSEQ multiplex PCR, and the TCRdb table lists in-frame clones only, not all of them. This sample has tens of thousands of clones, with 91% found just once. The sample was peripheral blood. The receptors were gathered from a man between 70 and 80 years old with active COVID-19. The CDR3 runs from the conserved cysteine through the conserved F or W. A D gene is named only where the DNA matches it firmly. Clone size appears in some rows only: once, few, many, or a class for an expanded clone.

.	TRBV4-2	TRBJ2-3	.	CASSQELATDTQYF	TGTGCCAGCAGCCAAGAGCTAGCCACAGATACGCAGTATTTT
.	TRBV4-3	TRBJ2-2	TRBD2	CASSQWAGRAGELFF	TGCGCCAGCAGCCAATGGGCAGGGAGGGCCGGGGAGCTGTTTTTT
.	TRBV5-1	TRBJ2-7	.	CASSRGQGISYEQYF	TGCGCCAGCAGCAGAGGGCAGGGGATCTCCTACGAGCAGTACTTC
.	TRBV27	TRBJ1-5	.	CASSLQGMSNQPQHF	TGTGCCAGCAGTTTACAGGGGATGAGCAATCAGCCCCAGCATTTT
.	TRBV30	TRBJ1-1	.	CAWKRGSSEAFF	TGTGCCTGGAAGCGGGGGTCCTCTGAAGCTTTCTTT
once	TRBV6-2/TRBV6-3	TRBJ2-4	.	CASSSHQGNRRANIQYF	TGTGCCAGCAGTTCCCACCAGGGAAATCGACGAGCAAACATTCAGTACTTC
once	TRBV27	TRBJ1-2	TRBD1	CASRVGYNRGRGYTF	TGTGCCAGCAGAGTTGGATATAACAGGGGGCGAGGCTACACCTTC
once	TRBV3-1/TRBV3-2	TRBJ1-2	TRBD1	CASSHMDRRGGYGYTF	TGTGCCAGCAGCCATATGGACAGGAGGGGCGGGTATGGCTACACCTTC
.	TRBV19	TRBJ1-4	.	CASSIGLEPFF	TGTGCCAGTAGTATTGGGCTTGAGCCGTTTTTT
.	TRBV6-4	TRBJ1-2	TRBD1	CAIEKHRGLYGYTF	TGTGCCATCGAAAAACACAGGGGGCTCTATGGCTACACCTTC
.	TRBV6-1	TRBJ2-1	TRBD2	CASSVPRGSSYNEQFF	TGTGCCAGCAGTGTCCCGCGGGGGTCATCCTACAATGAGCAGTTCTTC
.	TRBV30	TRBJ2-7	.	CAWSVTGLSYEQYF	TGTGCCTGGAGTGTAACAGGGCTCTCCTACGAGCAGTACTTC
.	TRBV3-1/TRBV3-2	TRBJ2-1	TRBD1	CASSQEGQGASNEQFF	TGTGCCAGCAGCCAAGAGGGACAGGGGGCAAGCAATGAGCAGTTCTTC
.	TRBV19	TRBJ2-3	.	CASSIGANTDTQYF	TGTGCCAGTAGTATCGGAGCTAACACAGATACGCAGTATTTT
.	TRBV7-2	TRBJ2-4	TRBD1	CASRDRRNIQYF	TGTGCCAGCAGGGACAGGCGGAACATTCAGTACTTC
.	TRBV2	TRBJ1-1	.	CASRGAGLNTEAFF	TGTGCCAGCCGGGGGGCAGGGTTGAACACTGAAGCTTTCTTT
.	TRBV7-9	TRBJ1-5	.	CASSLGQEGAQHF	TGTGCCAGCAGCTTAGGACAGGAAGGAGCCCAGCATTTT
.	TRBV30	TRBJ2-5	.	CAWSFYQETQYF	TGTGCCTGGTCCTTTTACCAAGAGACCCAGTACTTC
.	TRBV11-2	TRBJ2-1	TRBD2	CASSSRTSGGAQEQFF	TGTGCCAGCAGCTCCCGGACTAGCGGGGGGGCCCAGGAGCAGTTCTTC
.	TRBV7-8	TRBJ2-3	TRBD2	CASSPRTSSDTQYF	TGTGCCAGCAGTCCCCGGACTAGTTCAGATACGCAGTATTTT
.	TRBV18	TRBJ1-4	.	CASSPPSTNEKLFF	TGTGCCAGCTCACCACCTAGTACTAATGAAAAACTGTTTTTT
.	TRBV27	TRBJ2-2	TRBD1	CASRVGTGVGGELFF	TGTGCCAGCAGAGTCGGGACAGGGGTTGGCGGGGAGCTGTTTTTT
.	TRBV30	TRBJ2-7	TRBD1	CAWSPWTGGEQYF	TGTGCCTGGAGTCCTTGGACAGGGGGAGAGCAGTACTTC
.	TRBV4-3	TRBJ2-7	.	CASSQDTARAYEQYF	TGCGCCAGCAGCCAAGATACTGCCAGGGCCTACGAGCAGTACTTC
.	TRBV5-8	TRBJ1-2	TRBD1	CASSPGTVLLYGYTF	TGTGCCAGCAGCCCCGGGACAGTTCTCCTTTATGGCTACACCTTC
.	TRBV15	TRBJ1-6	.	CATSRGQDNSPLHF	TGTGCCACCAGCAGAGGTCAGGATAATTCACCCCTCCACTTT
.	TRBV13	TRBJ2-7	.	CASSYTGGAYEQYF	TGTGCCAGCAGCTATACCGGGGGAGCTTACGAGCAGTACTTC
once	TRBV7-8	TRBJ1-1	TRBD1	CASSLVEQGVTEAFF	TGTGCCAGCAGCTTAGTCGAACAGGGGGTCACTGAAGCTTTCTTT
.	TRBV29-1	TRBJ2-4	.	CSVEKEQGQYF	TGCAGCGTTGAAAAGGAGCAGGGTCAGTACTTC
.	TRBV5-6	TRBJ2-2	TRBD1	CASSLWAAGGTGELFF	TGTGCCAGCAGCCTCTGGGCGGCAGGGGGTACCGGGGAGCTGTTTTTT
.	TRBV7-9	TRBJ2-7	TRBD1	CASSLASGQGREQYF	TGTGCCAGCAGCTTAGCCTCCGGACAGGGAAGGGAGCAGTACTTC
.	TRBV5-6	TRBJ2-3	.	CASSLADTQYF	TGTGCCAGCAGCTTGGCGGATACGCAGTATTTT
.	TRBV5-4	TRBJ2-1	TRBD2	CASSSPGLGTFEQFF	TGTGCCAGCAGCTCGCCGGGACTAGGGACTTTCGAGCAGTTCTTC
.	TRBV7-2	TRBJ1-2	.	CASSSGPGRAYGYTF	TGTGCCAGCAGCTCCGGCCCGGGCAGGGCCTATGGCTACACCTTC
once	TRBV5-1	TRBJ2-7	TRBD1	CASSMDRGYEQYF	TGCGCCAGCAGCATGGACAGGGGCTACGAGCAGTACTTC
.	TRBV5-1	TRBJ1-3	.	CASSLAGVDTIYF	TGCGCCAGCAGCTTGGCCGGAGTGGACACCATATATTTT
.	TRBV5-6	TRBJ2-7	.	CASSVGPRYSYEQYF	TGTGCCAGCAGCGTGGGGCCAAGATACTCCTACGAGCAGTACTTC
.	TRBV18	TRBJ1-5	.	CASSPQGVSNQPQHF	TGTGCCAGCTCACCACAGGGGGTTAGCAATCAGCCCCAGCATTTT
.	TRBV14	TRBJ1-2	TRBD1	CASSPSRTGPVGYTF	TGTGCCAGCAGCCCGAGCCGGACAGGGCCTGTTGGCTACACCTTC
.	TRBV5-1	TRBJ2-1	TRBD2	CASSLEVAGDNEQFF	TGCGCCAGCAGCTTGGAAGTAGCGGGAGACAATGAGCAGTTCTTC
.	TRBV27	TRBJ1-2	TRBD1	CASSLRGRGLYGYTF	TGTGCCAGCAGTTTAAGGGGCAGGGGGTTGTATGGCTACACCTTC
.	TRBV5-5	TRBJ2-7	.	CASSFGFEDSQYEQYF	TGTGCCAGCAGCTTCGGGTTTGAGGACAGCCAATACGAGCAGTACTTC